The 13 T cell receptor beta chains presented below share a single source sample, sequenced in a study of identical twins. Each CDR3 protein is one row after TCRdb ran MiXCR on the 5' RACE reads. The sample lists around 570,000 distinct CDR3 sequences; roughly 9.5% were seen once. The same specimen was also included in a second study, on yellow fever vaccine responses in identical twins.

Sequencing input: PBMCs. The receptors shown here come from a woman younger than 35 in good health.

Worth noting for this clonotype: This may arise from a read error, as a much more abundant clone is one base away. V usage is TRBV6-6 and J usage is TRBJ2-7; D might be TRBD2 (6 bases). Looked up from germline, CDR1 is MNHNY and CDR2 is SVGAGI (reference sequence). The CDR3 sequence is 13 residues long. The DNA of the CDR3 is TGTGTCAGCACAGCGGGTAGCTCCTACGAGCAGTACTTC. Protein: CVSTAGSSYEQYF.

This clonotype has at least ten counts. The chain uses TRBV14 and TRBJ2-1; D remains ambiguous. V was trimmed by 1 base and J by 6 bases, leaving 16 bases between them. From germline, CDR1 is SGHDN and CDR2 FVKESK. The CDR3 loop spans 16 amino acids. CDR3 in DNA: TGTGCCAGCAGCCAAGTCAGGCGGATCGTACGCAATGAGCAGTTCTTC. As protein: CASSQVRRIVRNEQFF.

This clonotype has at least ten counts. The rearrangement joins TRBV20-1 to TRBJ2-5; 7 bases match TRBD2. Trimming removed 2 bases from V and 4 bases from J; junction bases left unmatched: 7. The CDR3 sequence is 14 residues long. The germline V gene encodes CDR1 DFQATT and CDR2 SNEGSKA (reference sequence). Here the CDR3 reads CSARPSGRGETQYF. CDR3 nucleotides: TGCAGTGCTAGACCGTCAGGGAGGGGAGAGACCCAGTACTTC.

This chain joins TRBV14 and TRBJ2-1; D assignment may be TRBD1 or TRBD2 (6 bases each). This CDR3 is 14 amino acids long. Deletions cut 2 bases from V and 6 bases from J, with 11 bases between. Germline V gene sequence: CDR1 SGHDN, CDR2 FVKESK. CDR3 sequence (DNA): TGTGCCAGCAGCCAACCAGGGGACTTCAATGAGCAGTTCTTC. It yields the protein CASSQPGDFNEQFF.

This clonotype was seen many times. J is TRBJ2-1 and V is TRBV20-1; D is unresolved. The CDR3 consists of 11 residues. CDR1 and CDR2 (germline): DFQATT, SNEGSKA (reference sequence). V was trimmed by 6 bases and J by 4 bases, leaving 7 bases between them. The CDR3 coding sequence is TGCAGTGCCGGACCTTACAATGAGCAGTTCTTC. Translating it yields CSAGPYNEQFF.

In this sample, this clonotype turned up many times. V usage is TRBV10-3 and J usage is TRBJ2-3; maybe TRBD2 (6 bases). Germline values: CDR1 ENHRY, CDR2 SYGVKD. Deletions cut 4 bases from V and 2 bases from J, with 13 bases between. This CDR3 is built from 15 residues. CDR3 protein: CAISGRGGFTDTQYF. In DNA form, the CDR3 reads TGTGCCATCAGTGGGAGGGGTGGCTTCACAGATACGCAGTATTTT.

This clonotype was counted many times. The V gene is TRBV24-1, the J gene TRBJ1-2; D ambiguous. The CDR3 extends over 12 amino acids. Trimming removed 9 bases from V and 8 bases from J, with 15 bases in between. The germline V gene has CDR1 KGHDR and CDR2 SFDVKD. CDR3 amino acids: CATQDESRGYTF. The CDR3 DNA reads as TGTGCCACCCAAGACGAGTCCCGCGGCTACACCTTC.

This sequence joins TRBV7-2 and TRBJ2-7, with TRBD2 identical over 11 bases. V shed 5 bases, J shed 3 bases, and the junction held 6 bases outside the gene matches. The CDR3 covers 15 residues. Looked up from germline, CDR1 is SGHTA and CDR2 is FQGNSA. CDR3 in amino acids: CASSEPGTSGYEQYF. Written as DNA, the CDR3 is TGTGCCAGCAGCGAACCCGGGACTAGCGGCTACGAGCAGTACTTC.

This clonotype was observed many times. The chain joins TRBV20-1 to TRBJ2-1; the D is unclear. CDR1 is DFQATT, CDR2 SNEGSKA, per germline (reference sequence). Trimming took off 3 bases at V and 12 bases at J, with 9 bases between the two ends. This CDR3 spans 10 amino acids. DNA for the CDR3: TGCAGTGCTAGTCAGCTAGGGCAGTTCTTC. It codes for CSASQLGQFF.

The chain is built from TRBV6-1 and TRBJ2-3; D gene uncertain. This CDR3 has 15 residues. Trimming removed 6 bases from V and 0 bases from J, with 13 bases in between. Germline loops: CDR1 MNHNS, CDR2 SASEGT. The CDR3 DNA sequence: TGTGCCAGCAGGCGATATCCGGGTAGCACAGATACGCAGTATTTT. Translation: CASRRYPGSTDTQYF.

V is TRBV9 and J is TRBJ2-1; no clear D gene. Germline loops: CDR1 SGDLS, CDR2 YYNGEE. There are 12 residues in the CDR3. With 0 bases removed from V and 9 bases from J, the gap between germline ends came to 7 bases. CDR3 amino acids: CASSVVISEQFF. CDR3 DNA sequence: TGTGCCAGCAGCGTAGTAATCAGTGAGCAGTTCTTC.

This clonotype has at least ten counts. The gene calls are TRBV10-3 and TRBJ2-7, with 7 nucleotides matching TRBD2. Unmatched junction bases numbered 3, after V lost 2 bases and J lost 2 bases. Germline loops: CDR1 ENHRY, CDR2 SYGVKD. The CDR3 sequence is 14 residues long. The CDR3 is CAISEREGPYEQYF. DNA for the CDR3: TGTGCCATCAGTGAGAGGGAGGGCCCCTACGAGCAGTACTTC.

The chain couples TRBV28 to TRBJ2-3, with D unclear. The CDR3 consists of 15 residues. Trimming stripped 6 bases from V and 5 bases from J, with 18 bases between. Germline V CDR1 and CDR2: MDHEN, SYDVKM. CDR3 DNA: TGTGCCAGCAGCGAAACCGGGCCAGCCGGAGATACGCAGTATTTT. It translates to CASSETGPAGDTQYF.